What follows are 5 T cell receptor beta chains derived from one specimen sequenced in a study of human T cells and chemical hapten exposure. TCRdb reprocessed the RACE reads via MiXCR and lists one record per CDR3 protein. The data show around 340,000 distinct CDR3 sequences, around 7% seen once. Time point: patch test 1, 2 weeks after DPC sensitization. Regarding treatment: therapeutic diphenylcyclopropenone sensitization with weekly scalp DPC. Sample: whole blood, taken in connection with sensitization to the hapten diphenylcyclopropenone (DPC). These receptors all stem from a woman under 30 with alopecia areata. Some clones in this sample may be carry-over from other donors' samples.

This clonotype was picked up many times. CDR3 residues: CASSATGVTEAFF. CDR3 DNA sequence: TGTGCCAGCAGTGCGACAGGGGTTACTGAAGCTTTCTTT. The chain couples TRBV12-3 or TRBV12-4 to TRBJ1-1, with 8 bases aligning to TRBD1. The V gene end was trimmed by 5 bases and the J gene end by 5 bases; junction bases not matched to a gene: 4. CDR3 length: 13 residues.

The sample holds a few counts of this clonotype. This chain uses TRBV2 with TRBJ1-4; D perhaps matches TRBD1 (6 bases). CDR3 length equals 14 residues. Trimming cost V 8 bases and J 7 bases, with 17 bases left between them. Looked up from germline, CDR1 is SNHLY and CDR2 is FYNNEI. DNA for the CDR3: TGTGCCAGCCTCCCCAGGGGTCGGAGTGAAAAACTGTTTTTT. The encoded protein is CASLPRGRSEKLFF.

This chain connects TRBV3-1 to TRBJ2-2; possibly TRBD1 or TRBD2 for D (5 bases each). CDR1 and CDR2 (germline): LGHDT, YNNKEL (reference sequence). V lost 2 bases and J 4 bases, leaving 11 bases between the germline ends. The CDR3 extends over 15 amino acids. CDR3 nucleotides: TGTGCCAGCAGCCAATCCGAGGGGAGCACCGGGGAGCTGTTTTTT. Protein: CASSQSEGSTGELFF.

Many counts were recorded for this clonotype. The chain links TRBV4-3 to TRBJ2-7, with D possibly TRBD1 on 5 matching bases. Trimming pared 0 bases from V and 2 bases from J, leaving 11 bases between. CDR1 LGHNA and CDR2 YSLEER come from the germline V gene. The CDR3 sequence is 15 residues long. CDR3 in DNA: TGCGCCAGCAGCCAAGATTGGAAGGGGACCTACGAGCAGTACTTC. The encoded protein is CASSQDWKGTYEQYF.

This chain uses TRBV4-1 with TRBJ1-6; tentatively, D is TRBD1 (5 bases). Germline CDR1 is MGHRA and CDR2 is YSYEKL. CDR3 length: 18 amino acids. Trimming removed 0 bases at V and 6 bases at J, with 18 bases between. CDR3 amino acids: CASSQDPWRTGRNSPLHF. CDR3 bases: TGCGCCAGCAGCCAAGATCCTTGGAGAACAGGTCGTAATTCACCCCTCCACTTT.